The entry that follows covers one TCR beta chain sequence. This sample is drawn from a study of blood T cell repertoires in COVID-19. Method: immunoSEQ multiplex PCR; TCRdb's copy keeps in-frame clones and lacks some. This sample yields 160,000 or so clones, of which more than 85% are seen a single time; 2.4% belongs to the top ten. Sequencing input: peripheral blood. The TCR sequence derives from a woman aged 70 to 79 with acute or convalescent COVID-19.

The CDR3 DNA reads TGTGCCAGCAGTTACTCAGGGGGGGGCGAGTTCGGCTACACCTTC. Its protein product is CASSYSGGGEFGYTF. This chain uses TRBV6-5 with TRBJ1-2; D might be TRBD1 (6 bases). This CDR3 has 15 amino acids. Germline lookup yields CDR1 MNHEY and CDR2 SVGAGI. Deletions cut 0 bases from V and 8 bases from J, with 16 bases between.